The clone carrying this TCR beta chain was observed a few times. Antigen: not known. The sample is drawn from a study of metastatic and nonmetastatic thyroid tumors. Study context: For malignant and benign thyroid patients, tumor or nodule tissue and blood were the sources whose repertoires were compared. Study conclusions and caveats: Relative to benign nodules, malignant thyroid tumors were reportedly characterized by significantly elevated TCR beta diversity in blood and tumor.

Patients had received no treatment of any kind before thyroid surgery. Original methodology: Clinicopathological groups of papillary thyroid cancer showed CDR3 differences that were used to build a distant-metastasis classifier. TCRdb re-called the PCR reads via MiXCR. What appears here as the V and J calls and clone size reflects TCRdb's work, not the paper's. The sample carries under 35,000 clones, about 20% recorded once. The CDR3 contains 14 residues. Germline V CDR1 and CDR2: MNHNS, SASEGT. Trimming removed 4 bases from V and 9 bases from J, with 16 bases in between. The chain employs TRBV6-1 and TRBJ1-5, with TRBD1 as a possible D gene (5 bases). The sequenced sample consisted of blood. This clonotype was obtained from a female donor with papillary thyroid cancer or a benign thyroid nodule (not recorded which). Some clones in this sample may be carry-over from other donors' samples. CDR3 DNA: TGTGCCAGCAGTGGGGACGGGCCGCAATGGCCCCAGCATTTT. The encoded protein is CASSGDGPQWPQHF.